The present entry profiles one T cell receptor beta chain with its context. The antigen is unknown. The data derive from a study of Ad26.COV2.S vaccination and SARS-CoV-2 variants. About the research overall: The trial was COV1001 and the donor's arm was Ad26.COV2.S. Study-level points and caveats: Relative to placebo recipients, vaccine recipients exhibited elevated spike-specific TCR breadth. Reported findings describe substantial breadth in spike-specific CD8+ and CD4+ T cell responses following vaccination.

V was cut by 2 bases and J by 4 bases, with 14 bases left in between. CDR3 length: 16 amino acids. Germline assignment: CDR1 SGHTA and CDR2 FQGNSA. Treatment: roughly 18 received Ad26.COV2.S at low or high dose, single or two shots; about five received placebo; per-sample allocation not given. Sampling was performed 63 days after the first vaccine or placebo injection. Participants' vaccine, an Ad26 vector, delivered Wuhan-strain SARS-CoV-2 spike. The method was immunoSEQ multiplex PCR; TCRdb's version includes in-frame clones alone and lacks a portion of them. The sample records about 480,000 clones, around nine tenths being singletons.

The source of this sequence is a person between 18 and 59 years old who received the Ad26.COV2.S COVID-19 vaccine or a placebo. This rearrangement joins TRBV7-2 to TRBJ2-2; no reliable D call. The sequencing used peripheral blood, collected in a trial of Ad26.COV2.S vaccine versus placebo. The CDR3 nucleotides read TGTGCCAGCAGCTTAAAGGCTCCTCCAAGCACCGGGGAGCTGTTTTTT. Translating it yields CASSLKAPPSTGELFF. Full variable domain (outside the CDR3, taken from reference TRBV7-2 and TRBJ2-2): GAGVSQSPSNKVTEKGKDVELRCDPISGHTALYWYRQSLGQGLEFLIYFQGNSAPDKSGLPSDRFSAERTGGSVSTLTIQRTQQEDSAVYLCASSLKAPPSTGELFFGEGSRLTVL.